This is a list of T cell receptor beta chains from one sample in a study of response to subunit inactivated influenza vaccine. MiXCR, applied by TCRdb to the RT-PCR reads, yields one record per CDR3 protein. The repertoire includes around 530,000 distinct CDR3 sequences, about 15% of them detected once, and less than 4% sits in the top ten. Sequences were derived from CD4+ T cells sorted from PBMCs, sampled roughly 24 months after vaccination. Receptors originate from a man aged 50-75 years who received an inactivated influenza vaccine. Both conserved end residues are part of each CDR3. Fields, in order: clone size, V gene, J gene, D gene, CDR3 DNA, CDR3 protein. D genes are given only for firm matches. Size values are once, few and many counts, or a class for expanded clones, and some rows have none.

abundance: -; v_gene: TRBV27; j_gene: TRBJ1-5; d_gene: TRBD1; CDR3nt: TGTGCCAGCGGGGGGACAGGGCATAATCAGCCCCAGCATTTT; CDR3aa: CASGGTGHNQPQHF
abundance: many; v_gene: TRBV6-5; j_gene: TRBJ2-3; d_gene: TRBD2; CDR3nt: TGTGCCAGCAGTTCCCAAGCGGGGGCTACAGATACGCAGTATTTT; CDR3aa: CASSSQAGATDTQYF
abundance: -; v_gene: TRBV7-2; j_gene: TRBJ1-5; d_gene: TRBD1; CDR3nt: TGTGCCAGCAGACGAACGGGACAGGGGGGCAATCAGCCCCAGCATTTT; CDR3aa: CASRRTGQGGNQPQHF
abundance: -; v_gene: TRBV24-1; j_gene: TRBJ2-1; d_gene: TRBD1; CDR3nt: TGTGCCACCAGTTGGGGACAGTATGCCAATGAGCAGTTCTTC; CDR3aa: CATSWGQYANEQFF
abundance: -; v_gene: TRBV3-1; j_gene: TRBJ2-2; d_gene: -; CDR3nt: TGTGCCAGCAGGAACTCCGGGACATGTCCCCTCGGGGAGCTGTTTTTT; CDR3aa: CASRNSGTCPLGELFF
abundance: few; v_gene: TRBV20-1; j_gene: TRBJ2-1; d_gene: TRBD2; CDR3nt: TGCAGTGCTAGAGATCATGGTAGCGGGAGCAATGAGCAGTTCTTC; CDR3aa: CSARDHGSGSNEQFF
abundance: -; v_gene: TRBV4-2; j_gene: TRBJ2-7; d_gene: -; CDR3nt: TGTGCCAGCAGCCAAGATCGCAGGGGAGGCGACGAGCAGTACTTC; CDR3aa: CASSQDRRGGDEQYF
abundance: -; v_gene: TRBV6-5; j_gene: TRBJ2-5; d_gene: -; CDR3nt: TGTGCCAGCAGTTCTCTACTTGGCAGGGGTAAAGGAGAGACCCAGTACTTC; CDR3aa: CASSSLLGRGKGETQYF
abundance: few; v_gene: TRBV21-1; j_gene: TRBJ2-7; d_gene: -; CDR3nt: TGTGCCAGCCAAATCCGGACAGCGGCCTCCTACGAGCAGTACTTC; CDR3aa: CASQIRTAASYEQYF
abundance: many; v_gene: TRBV20-1; j_gene: TRBJ2-5; d_gene: -; CDR3nt: TGCAGTGCTAGTAGGCAGACCCAGTACTTC; CDR3aa: CSASRQTQYF
abundance: -; v_gene: TRBV29-1; j_gene: TRBJ2-5; d_gene: -; CDR3nt: TGCAGCGTTCCCAAAAGGGAGACCCAGTACTTC; CDR3aa: CSVPKRETQYF
abundance: many; v_gene: TRBV7-8; j_gene: TRBJ2-7; d_gene: -; CDR3nt: TGTGCCAGCAGCTTCCGGGGAGGGGGTGCGGACGAGCAGTACTTC; CDR3aa: CASSFRGGGADEQYF
abundance: -; v_gene: TRBV20-1; j_gene: TRBJ1-3; d_gene: -; CDR3nt: TGCAGTGCGGTGCACAGGGAGTCTGGAAACACCATATATTTT; CDR3aa: CSAVHRESGNTIYF
abundance: few; v_gene: TRBV4-1; j_gene: TRBJ2-1; d_gene: TRBD1; CDR3nt: TGCGCCAGCAGTCGTACTAAGATTATGTCCGGGACAGCTTTTTACAATGAGCAGTTCTTC; CDR3aa: CASSRTKIMSGTAFYNEQFF
abundance: few; v_gene: TRBV28; j_gene: TRBJ2-3; d_gene: -; CDR3nt: TGTGCCAGCAGTCTTCCGGGATCTAGCACAGATACGCAGTATTTT; CDR3aa: CASSLPGSSTDTQYF
abundance: -; v_gene: TRBV20-1; j_gene: TRBJ2-1; d_gene: TRBD2; CDR3nt: TGCAGTGCTAGGGCGTTCGCGGGAGGGAGCTCCTACAATGAGCAGTTCTTC; CDR3aa: CSARAFAGGSSYNEQFF
abundance: few; v_gene: TRBV12-3/TRBV12-4; j_gene: TRBJ2-7; d_gene: -; CDR3nt: TGTGCCAGCAGTTTGTCATATATGAACGAGCAGTACTTC; CDR3aa: CASSLSYMNEQYF
abundance: -; v_gene: TRBV5-6; j_gene: TRBJ2-1; d_gene: TRBD2; CDR3nt: TGTGCCAGCAGCACCAGCGGGGGGGTGGACAATGAGCAGTTCTTC; CDR3aa: CASSTSGGVDNEQFF
abundance: few; v_gene: TRBV10-3; j_gene: TRBJ2-4; d_gene: TRBD2; CDR3nt: TGTGCCATCAGTGACCCCGCTTTAGCGGGATTCCGACCCGCGGCCAAAAACATTCAGTACTTC; CDR3aa: CAISDPALAGFRPAAKNIQYF
abundance: many; v_gene: TRBV28; j_gene: TRBJ2-1; d_gene: -; CDR3nt: TGTGCCAGCAGCTTAGGGAATGAGCAGTTCTTC; CDR3aa: CASSLGNEQFF
abundance: few; v_gene: TRBV5-5; j_gene: TRBJ2-6; d_gene: -; CDR3nt: TGTGCCAGCAGCTTGGACTGGGGGGTCGGGGCCAACGTCCTGACTTTC; CDR3aa: CASSLDWGVGANVLTF
abundance: -; v_gene: TRBV4-2; j_gene: TRBJ1-5; d_gene: -; CDR3nt: TGTGCCAGCAGCCAAGAGACCGCGAATAGCAATCAGCCCCAGCATTTT; CDR3aa: CASSQETANSNQPQHF
abundance: -; v_gene: TRBV7-6; j_gene: TRBJ2-1; d_gene: -; CDR3nt: TGTGCCAGCAGGTCCCGAGTCGGAGGTCGCAATGAGCAGTTCTTC; CDR3aa: CASRSRVGGRNEQFF
abundance: few; v_gene: TRBV6-5; j_gene: TRBJ1-5; d_gene: -; CDR3nt: TGTGCCAGCAGTTACTCGACCTCCCAGCCCCAGCATTTT; CDR3aa: CASSYSTSQPQHF
abundance: few; v_gene: TRBV6-1; j_gene: TRBJ2-7; d_gene: -; CDR3nt: TGTGCCAGCAGTGAAGTTGACAGGCGGACCTACGAGCAGTACTTC; CDR3aa: CASSEVDRRTYEQYF
abundance: few; v_gene: TRBV3-1; j_gene: TRBJ1-1; d_gene: -; CDR3nt: TGTGCCAGCAGCCAAGATGAGAAAGCTTTCTTT; CDR3aa: CASSQDEKAFF
abundance: -; v_gene: TRBV12-3/TRBV12-4; j_gene: TRBJ1-1; d_gene: -; CDR3nt: TGTGCCAGCAGTTTCCTCGACAGGTCTGAAGCTTTCTTT; CDR3aa: CASSFLDRSEAFF
abundance: -; v_gene: TRBV9; j_gene: TRBJ2-5; d_gene: -; CDR3nt: TGTGCCAGCAGCCCGGGGCCGGGGGAGAAAGAGACCCAGTACTTC; CDR3aa: CASSPGPGEKETQYF
abundance: few; v_gene: TRBV7-9; j_gene: TRBJ1-1; d_gene: -; CDR3nt: TGTGCCAGCAGCCCCAGACAGACAGCTTTCTTT; CDR3aa: CASSPRQTAFF
abundance: few; v_gene: TRBV7-8; j_gene: TRBJ2-7; d_gene: -; CDR3nt: TGTGCCAGCAGCTTAGCGCCAGGGGCAAACGAGCAGTACTTC; CDR3aa: CASSLAPGANEQYF
abundance: many; v_gene: TRBV10-3; j_gene: TRBJ2-2; d_gene: TRBD2; CDR3nt: TGTGCCGCCAAAAGCCTAGCGGGCGCCGGGGAGCTGTTTTTT; CDR3aa: CAAKSLAGAGELFF
abundance: few; v_gene: TRBV6-2/TRBV6-3; j_gene: TRBJ2-7; d_gene: -; CDR3nt: TGTGCCAGCAGTTCCCAGGGGACCCACTACGAGCAGTACTTC; CDR3aa: CASSSQGTHYEQYF
abundance: many; v_gene: TRBV7-2; j_gene: TRBJ2-3; d_gene: TRBD2; CDR3nt: TGTGCCAGCTCTAGCGGGAGGACCACCCATACGCAGTATTTT; CDR3aa: CASSSGRTTHTQYF
abundance: -; v_gene: TRBV5-6; j_gene: TRBJ1-4; d_gene: -; CDR3nt: TGTGCCAGCAGCTCGAGCCGGCAGGGGTACGGTGAAAAACTGTTTTTT; CDR3aa: CASSSSRQGYGEKLFF
abundance: -; v_gene: TRBV20-1; j_gene: TRBJ2-1; d_gene: -; CDR3nt: TGCAGTGTAGGGGTCTACAATGAGCAGTTCTTC; CDR3aa: CSVGVYNEQFF
abundance: -; v_gene: TRBV29-1; j_gene: TRBJ1-1; d_gene: -; CDR3nt: TGCAGCGTGGGGAGGGGGTGGTCTGAAGCTTTCTTT; CDR3aa: CSVGRGWSEAFF
abundance: -; v_gene: TRBV10-3; j_gene: TRBJ2-1; d_gene: TRBD2; CDR3nt: TGTCCCATCATGAAGCGGGATATCTACAATGAGCAGTTCTTC; CDR3aa: CPIMKRDIYNEQFF
abundance: few; v_gene: TRBV6-2/TRBV6-3; j_gene: TRBJ2-7; d_gene: -; CDR3nt: TGTGCCAGCAGTTACGTCGGCCCCAAGCGGGAGCAGTACTTC; CDR3aa: CASSYVGPKREQYF
abundance: -; v_gene: TRBV3-1; j_gene: TRBJ2-1; d_gene: TRBD2; CDR3nt: TGTGCCAGCAGCCCCCGGCTAGCGGGAGGGCCCTCCTACAATGAGCAGTTCTTC; CDR3aa: CASSPRLAGGPSYNEQFF
abundance: -; v_gene: TRBV4-1; j_gene: TRBJ2-4; d_gene: TRBD2; CDR3nt: TGCGCCAGCAGCCAAGTCCTTAGGCGGGGGGGCATTCAGTACTTC; CDR3aa: CASSQVLRRGGIQYF
abundance: few; v_gene: TRBV10-3; j_gene: TRBJ2-7; d_gene: TRBD1; CDR3nt: TGTGCCATCTCTTGGGACAGGGTCTACGAGCAGTACTTC; CDR3aa: CAISWDRVYEQYF
abundance: few; v_gene: TRBV29-1; j_gene: TRBJ2-1; d_gene: -; CDR3nt: TGCAGCGCCCAAAACAGCAATGAGCAGTTCTTC; CDR3aa: CSAQNSNEQFF
abundance: -; v_gene: TRBV2; j_gene: TRBJ2-2; d_gene: -; CDR3nt: TGTGCCAGCAAGCTGGGGGACACCGGGGAGCTGTTTTTT; CDR3aa: CASKLGDTGELFF
abundance: -; v_gene: TRBV19; j_gene: TRBJ1-1; d_gene: -; CDR3nt: TGTGCCAGTAGTATCAGGGCCAACACTGAAGCTTTCTTT; CDR3aa: CASSIRANTEAFF
abundance: -; v_gene: TRBV7-2; j_gene: TRBJ1-5; d_gene: -; CDR3nt: TGTGCCAGCAGCTTAGGGATGGCGAGCAATCAGCCCCAGCATTTT; CDR3aa: CASSLGMASNQPQHF
abundance: many; v_gene: TRBV12-3/TRBV12-4; j_gene: TRBJ2-6; d_gene: -; CDR3nt: TGTGCCAGCAGTTTAATGAGCTCTGGGGCCAACGTCCTGACTTTC; CDR3aa: CASSLMSSGANVLTF
abundance: -; v_gene: TRBV6-2/TRBV6-3; j_gene: TRBJ1-5; d_gene: -; CDR3nt: TGTGCCAGCACCTCGACAGATTATCAGCCCCAGCATTTT; CDR3aa: CASTSTDYQPQHF
abundance: -; v_gene: TRBV7-2; j_gene: TRBJ2-5; d_gene: -; CDR3nt: TGTGCCAGCAGCTCTATACGGGCCATCCGGTGCTTC; CDR3aa: CASSSIRAIRCF
abundance: -; v_gene: TRBV19; j_gene: TRBJ2-2; d_gene: TRBD2; CDR3nt: TGTGCCAGCAGTGGGACTAGCGTCGGGGAGCTGTTTTTT; CDR3aa: CASSGTSVGELFF
abundance: -; v_gene: TRBV4-3; j_gene: TRBJ2-1; d_gene: -; CDR3nt: TGCGCCAGCAGCCAAGATTTTTACAGGAGCTCCTACAATGAGCAGTTCTTC; CDR3aa: CASSQDFYRSSYNEQFF
abundance: few; v_gene: TRBV12-3/TRBV12-4; j_gene: TRBJ1-2; d_gene: -; CDR3nt: TGTGCCAGCAGTTTCGGGAACTATGGCTACACCTTC; CDR3aa: CASSFGNYGYTF
abundance: many; v_gene: TRBV27; j_gene: TRBJ1-1; d_gene: -; CDR3nt: TGTGCCAGCAGTTCCAGGCAATGGAACACTGAAGCTTTCTTT; CDR3aa: CASSSRQWNTEAFF
abundance: -; v_gene: TRBV9; j_gene: TRBJ2-1; d_gene: -; CDR3nt: TGTGCCAGCAGCGTAGGGGGGCCTGAGCAGTTCTTC; CDR3aa: CASSVGGPEQFF